This entry is about one T cell receptor (beta chain). The sample belongs to a study of blood T cell repertoires in COVID-19. Study as a whole: Material from acute and convalescent COVID-19 was sourced from the United States, Italy and Spain.

Profiled with immunoSEQ multiplex PCR; TCRdb holds only in-frame clones, not every one. Here the sample spans roughly 500,000 clones, approximately 90% being singletons. The V and J ends lost 0 bases and 5 bases, in that order; junction bases with no gene match: 13. The CDR3 is made up of 19 amino acids. Germline lookup yields CDR1 LGHNA and CDR2 YNFKEQ. Input material: PBMCs or T cells enriched from blood (not recorded which). This TCR was recovered from a woman aged 55-69 years who had recovered from COVID-19. The chain combines TRBV4-2 with TRBJ2-2; TRBD1 aligns across 9 bases. As DNA, the CDR3 is TGTGCCAGCAGCCAAGATCTGGGGACAGGGCCCCCGTGGACCGGGGAGCTGTTTTTT. This codes for CASSQDLGTGPPWTGELFF.